This TCR beta chain comes out of a study of blood T cell repertoires in COVID-19. About the research overall: There were acute and convalescent COVID-19 samples, and they came from the United States, Italy and Spain. T cells, B-cell-depleted T cells, or PBMCs provided the cDNA or gDNA that served as material.

As regards this clone: The junction departs from germline at one end; a sequencing error may be responsible.

Germline CDR1 SGHNT, CDR2 YYREEE (reference sequence). This CDR3 contains 15 residues. Original processing methods: Amplification with reference gene primers provided the estimates of nucleated cell counts. Profiling relied on immunoSEQ multiplex PCR, and the TCRdb table lists in-frame clones only, not all of them. That table gives V, J and clone size, and the DNA gave D and trimming. The sample consists of fewer than 200,000 clones, around 93% of them appearing once. The chain has TRBV5-4 and TRBJ2-1, with D perhaps matching TRBD1 (5 bases). This sequence was found in a woman in her fifties or sixties with acute or convalescent COVID-19. The sample comprised peripheral blood. Here the CDR3 DNA reads TGTGCCGGCAGGGTGAGATCCTCACCATACAATGAGCAGTTCTTC. Translation gives CAGRVRSSPYNEQFF.